Listed below are T cell receptor beta chains from one sample, sequenced in a study of beta chain features in type 1 diabetes. Some clones are missing from TCRdb's copy, which holds only in-frame ones; the method was immunoSEQ multiplex PCR. Of 600,000 to 700,000 clones listed, around 15% are singletons. The source material was naive CD4+ T cells from blood. These TCRs come from a man aged 18 to 29 with type 1 diabetes. Both conserved end residues are part of each CDR3. A D gene is named only where the DNA matches it firmly. Not all rows give a size; the values are once, few, many and, for expanded clones, a class.

d_call	v_call	j_call	clone_size	cdr3_nt	cdr3_aa
TRBD1	TRBV10-3	TRBJ1-5	.	TGTGCCATCAGTGACTCGGACAGGGGAGGGAATCAGCCCCAGCATTTT	CAISDSDRGGNQPQHF
.	TRBV9	TRBJ1-2	few	TGTGCCAGCAGCGCCCCCGGGGGGAAGAGGGGCTACACCTTC	CASSAPGGKRGYTF
.	TRBV27	TRBJ2-1	few	TGTGCCAGCAGTTTTACCCTTCGTGATGAGCAGTTCTTC	CASSFTLRDEQFF
.	TRBV5-1	TRBJ2-7	few	TGCGCCAGCAGCTTGGATCCCCAGGGGGGCTCCTACGAGCAGTACTTC	CASSLDPQGGSYEQYF
TRBD1	TRBV25-1	TRBJ1-1	.	TGTGCCAGCACACAGGGGGCGCGTACTGAAGCTTTCTTT	CASTQGARTEAFF
.	TRBV4-1	TRBJ1-4	.	TGCGCCAGCAGCCTCCCTCGGGATAATGAAAAACTGTTTTTT	CASSLPRDNEKLFF
.	TRBV5-1	TRBJ1-6	few	TGCGCCAGCAGCTTGGTTATGAATTCACCCCTCCACTTT	CASSLVMNSPLHF
.	TRBV10-1	TRBJ2-3	.	TGCGCCAGCAGTCCGCAGTTGAGCACAGATACGCAGTATTTT	CASSPQLSTDTQYF
.	TRBV28	TRBJ2-1	.	TGTGCCAGCAGTCACTTGGTGATTGCAACTCACAATGAGCAGTTCTTC	CASSHLVIATHNEQFF
.	TRBV15	TRBJ2-6	few	TGTGCCACCAGCAGGGTGGTGAACTCTGGGGCCAACGTCCTGACTTTC	CATSRVVNSGANVLTF
TRBD1	TRBV10-3	TRBJ2-3	.	TGTGCCAGCGGGACAGGTTCGGGGGTCACAGATACGCAGTATTTT	CASGTGSGVTDTQYF
.	TRBV2	TRBJ2-3	few	TGTGCCAGCAGTGACAACACAGATACGCAGTATTTT	CASSDNTDTQYF
.	TRBV6-5	TRBJ2-2	.	TGTGCCAGCAGTTTGGCTCTACGAAGCACCGGGGAGCTGTTTTTT	CASSLALRSTGELFF
.	TRBV27	TRBJ1-2	.	TGTGCCAGCCGCGCTCGGACAGTAAGCTATGGCTACACCTTC	CASRARTVSYGYTF
.	TRBV10-3	TRBJ2-5	few	TGTGCCATCAGTGCCCTAGAAACGTACCAAGAGACCCAGTACTTC	CAISALETYQETQYF
.	TRBV28	TRBJ2-7	few	TGTGCCAGCAGTCCCCGTCCCTACGAGCAGTACTTC	CASSPRPYEQYF
TRBD2	TRBV2	TRBJ2-3	.	TGTGCCAGCAGACTTAGCGGGGCGCCGGATACGCAGTATTTT	CASRLSGAPDTQYF
.	TRBV18	TRBJ2-3	few	TGTGCCAGCTCACGCGGTACAGGATTCACAGATACGCAGTATTTT	CASSRGTGFTDTQYF
.	TRBV4-1	TRBJ1-5	few	TGCGCCAGCAGCCAAGTATTTTCCCCAGGCAGGGGAAAGGATCAGCCCCAGCATTTT	CASSQVFSPGRGKDQPQHF
TRBD2	TRBV7-9	TRBJ2-1	few	TGTGCCAGCAGCCCCTTGGGCTCGGGACTAGCGGTGTGGAATGAGCAGTTCTTC	CASSPLGSGLAVWNEQFF
TRBD2	TRBV5-1	TRBJ2-2	.	TGCGCCAGCAGCTCGGGAGGCGGGAACACCGGGGAGCTGTTTTTT	CASSSGGGNTGELFF
TRBD1	TRBV29-1	TRBJ2-1	few	TGCAGCGTTGAAAGGGGGACAGGGCAGCAGTTCTTC	CSVERGTGQQFF
.	TRBV28	TRBJ2-5	.	TGTGCCAGCAGTTCCCGCCGGGGTGAAGAGACCCAGTACTTC	CASSSRRGEETQYF
.	TRBV7-2	TRBJ1-1	few	TGTGCCAGCAGCCGAGACCAGCTTGAAGCTTTCTTT	CASSRDQLEAFF
.	TRBV27	TRBJ2-3	.	TGTGCCAGCAGTTCTGTACGACAGGCCATCTTCACAGATACGCAGTATTTT	CASSSVRQAIFTDTQYF
TRBD1	TRBV30	TRBJ2-7	.	TGTGCCTGCCGGGACAGCGGCTACGAGCAGTACTTC	CACRDSGYEQYF
.	TRBV6-5	TRBJ2-3	.	TGTGCCAGCAGTTACCGGACTAGCACAGATACGCAGTATTTT	CASSYRTSTDTQYF
.	TRBV28	TRBJ1-4	.	TGTGCCACCCATTTTGCCGAGGGGTTCGGGGAAAAACTGTTTTTT	CATHFAEGFGEKLFF
.	TRBV14	TRBJ2-1	many	TGTGCCAGCAGCCAAGTCCCCAATGAGCAGTTCTTC	CASSQVPNEQFF
TRBD2	TRBV30	TRBJ2-3	few	TGTGCCTGGAGTGGACTAGCGGGGGCCACAGATACGCAGTATTTT	CAWSGLAGATDTQYF
.	TRBV20-1	TRBJ1-5	few	TGCAGTGCTCAAATTAGCCAGCCCCAGCATTTT	CSAQISQPQHF
.	TRBV6-5	TRBJ2-3	.	TGTGCCAGCAGGAGAGGACTTAGCGAGTATTTT	CASRRGLSEYF
.	TRBV30	TRBJ2-7	few	TGTGCCTGGAGTTTGGACTCCGTCTCCTACGAGCAGTACTTC	CAWSLDSVSYEQYF
TRBD1	TRBV2	TRBJ2-7	.	TGTGCCAGCAGTAATCCAGGGGGCAGGGACTACGAGCAGTACTTC	CASSNPGGRDYEQYF
TRBD1	TRBV5-1	TRBJ2-1	.	TGCGCCAGCAGCTTGGCCGGGACAGTAAACTACAATGAGCAGTTCTTC	CASSLAGTVNYNEQFF
TRBD1	TRBV5-4	TRBJ1-1	.	TGTGCCAGCAGCTCGGGACAGTCGAACACTGAAGCTTTCTTT	CASSSGQSNTEAFF
.	TRBV7-8	TRBJ2-1	.	TGTGCCAGCAGCTTAGGCCTTAGCTCCTACAATGAGCAGTTCTTC	CASSLGLSSYNEQFF
TRBD1	TRBV29-1	TRBJ1-2	few	TGCAGCGTTGGGGTGCAGGGGGCTCTGTCTCCCTATGGCTACACCTTC	CSVGVQGALSPYGYTF
TRBD1	TRBV11-2	TRBJ1-6	.	TGTGCCAGCAGCTTCCAGGGACAGGGTAATTCACCCCTCCACTTT	CASSFQGQGNSPLHF
TRBD1	TRBV10-3	TRBJ2-5	few	TGTGCCATCAGTACCTGGGACAGGGAAAAAGAGACCCAGTACTTC	CAISTWDREKETQYF
.	TRBV19	TRBJ2-5	few	TGTGCCAGTAGTATATGGGCGGATCAAGAGACCCAGTACTTC	CASSIWADQETQYF
TRBD1	TRBV11-3	TRBJ2-5	.	TGTGCCAGCAGCTTAGAGGGGACAGAAAGAGAGACCCAGTACTTC	CASSLEGTERETQYF
.	TRBV25-1	TRBJ1-4	.	TGTGCCAGCAGTGGCTTAGGGGGAAAACTGTTTTTT	CASSGLGGKLFF
.	TRBV18	TRBJ2-5	.	TGTGCCAGCTCACCAACCTCCACAGGGCAAGAGACCCAGTACTTC	CASSPTSTGQETQYF
.	TRBV6-5	TRBJ2-1	few	TGTGCCAGCAGTTACTCGGACTTCAATGAGCAGTTCTTC	CASSYSDFNEQFF
TRBD1	TRBV30	TRBJ1-6	.	TGTGCCTGGAGTATCCCCGGGACAGCTAATTCACCCCTCCACTTT	CAWSIPGTANSPLHF
.	TRBV7-9	TRBJ2-5	.	TGTGCCAGCAGTTCAGGCCCCCCAGGCGAGACCCAGTACTTC	CASSSGPPGETQYF
.	TRBV12-5	TRBJ2-7	few	TGTGCTAGTGGTCCCCCCACCGGGACACTAACCTACGAGCAGTACTTC	CASGPPTGTLTYEQYF
.	TRBV7-2	TRBJ1-5	few	TGTGCCAGCAGCCCCGGACCTTATAGCAATCAGCCCCAGCATTTT	CASSPGPYSNQPQHF
TRBD2	TRBV5-1	TRBJ2-3	.	TGCGCCAGCAGGGAGACCATCGGACTAGCGGGGGCAGATACGCAGTATTTT	CASRETIGLAGADTQYF
.	TRBV6-8	TRBJ1-5	few	TGTGCCAGCACCGAACCGGGACCGCTACGGGGCGGAGGTCAGCCCCAGCATTTT	CASTEPGPLRGGGQPQHF
TRBD1	TRBV27	TRBJ1-6	few	TGTGCCAGCAGTCGAGAGAGACAGGGCTATTCACCCCTCCACTTT	CASSRERQGYSPLHF
.	TRBV9	TRBJ1-1	.	TGTGCCACCCAAAGGGCCGCGTCGTGGACTGAAGCTTTCTTT	CATQRAASWTEAFF
TRBD1	TRBV2	TRBJ1-4	few	TGTGCCAGCTCTACCTTTGAATGGGACAGATTTAATGAAAAACTGTTTTTT	CASSTFEWDRFNEKLFF
TRBD2	TRBV7-8	TRBJ2-1	few	TGTGCCAGCAGCTTAGACCTAGCGGGGGCCCTGGAAGAGCAGTTCTTC	CASSLDLAGALEEQFF
TRBD1	TRBV29-1	TRBJ2-3	few	TGCAGCGTTTTCACAGGGGGTGCTGGAGATACGCAGTATTTT	CSVFTGGAGDTQYF
.	TRBV7-9	TRBJ2-5	.	TGTGCCAGCAGCTCCCGCCGGGAGACCCAGTACTTC	CASSSRRETQYF
TRBD2	TRBV30	TRBJ2-7	few	TGTGCCTGGAGCCCGGGGGGGGAGCAGTACTTC	CAWSPGGEQYF